Given below is one T cell receptor beta chain in context. The sample belongs to a study of blood T cell repertoires in COVID-19. The CDR3 consists of 13 residues. Trimming took off 4 bases at V and 8 bases at J, with 14 bases between the two ends. Germline V gene data show CDR1 as SGHAT and CDR2 as FQDESV (reference sequence). Profiling relied on immunoSEQ multiplex PCR, and the TCRdb table lists in-frame clones only, not all of them. Of some 200,000 clones listed, approximately 83% were seen once; the top ten hold under 1.5%. The sequence was obtained from a woman aged 40 to 55 with acute COVID-19. The material sequenced was PBMCs or T cells enriched from blood (not recorded which). This rearrangement joins TRBV11-1 to TRBJ1-1, with D maybe TRBD1 (6 bases). In DNA, the CDR3 is TGTGCCAGCAGCTCCCGGGACATTTCGGAAGCTTTCTTT. This gives the protein CASSSRDISEAFF.